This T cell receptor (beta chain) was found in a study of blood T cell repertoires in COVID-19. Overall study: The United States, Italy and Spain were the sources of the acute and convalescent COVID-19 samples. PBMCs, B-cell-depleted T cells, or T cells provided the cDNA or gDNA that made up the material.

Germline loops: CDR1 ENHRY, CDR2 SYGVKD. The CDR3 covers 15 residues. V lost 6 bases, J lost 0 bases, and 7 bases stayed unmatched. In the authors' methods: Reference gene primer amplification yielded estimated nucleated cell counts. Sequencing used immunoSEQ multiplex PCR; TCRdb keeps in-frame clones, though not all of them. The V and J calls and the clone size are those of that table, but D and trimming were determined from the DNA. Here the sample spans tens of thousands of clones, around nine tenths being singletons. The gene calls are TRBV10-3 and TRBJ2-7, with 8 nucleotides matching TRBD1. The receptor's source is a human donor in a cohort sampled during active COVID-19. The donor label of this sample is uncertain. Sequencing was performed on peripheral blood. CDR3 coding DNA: TGTGCCATCAGCTGGGGACAGGCAAGCTCCTACGAGCAGTACTTC. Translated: CAISWGQASSYEQYF.